The 5 T cell receptor beta chains reported below all come from one sample, sequenced in a study of CD8+CD57+ T cells in acquired aplastic anemia (dated by TCRdb to the late 2010s). Patients chosen for sequencing had shown expansion of CD8+CD57+ cells by flow cytometry. Sequencing instrument: Illumina HiSeq 2000. Genomic DNA was used as template for profiling of TCR beta VDJ combinations and CDR3 sequences. TCRdb handled the public reads itself, with Q25 trimming in fastp and clone calling in MiXCR, and kept productive beta chains. When rows share a CDR3 protein, they turn into one entry using the most common DNA and genes. The sample table records some 200,000 distinct CDR3 sequences; about half of these occur just once. The top ten hold 20% of the sample. The material sequenced was sorted CD4+, CD8+, or CD8+CD57+ T cells (not recorded which) from PBMCs. Receptors were obtained from a human donor with aplastic anemia.

The sample holds many counts of this clonotype. The chain uses TRBV10-3 and TRBJ2-5, with D uncertain. Germline CDR1 ENHRY, CDR2 SYGVKD. The CDR3 runs 12 residues. Trimming left V 2 bases short and J 8 bases short, with 9 bases between. The CDR3 DNA sequence: TGTGCCATCAGTGAGGGCGTGTCCACCCAGTACTTC. Translation gives CAISEGVSTQYF.

This clonotype has more than one count but fewer than ten. The J gene is TRBJ1-6, the V gene TRBV7-9; D gene ambiguous. V lost 0 bases and J 10 bases, leaving 4 bases between the germline ends. The CDR3 extends over 12 amino acids. Per germline, CDR1 SEHNR and CDR2 FQNEAQ (reference sequence). CDR3 in DNA: TGTGCCAGCAGCTTAGCTTCCTCACCCCTCCACTTT. This codes for CASSLASSPLHF.

V is TRBV19 and J is TRBJ2-7; possibly TRBD1 for D (8 bases). CDR1 and CDR2 from the germline V gene are LNHDA and SQIVND (reference sequence). This CDR3 is built from 12 residues. Trimming took 9 bases from V and 7 from J, leaving 16 bases between them. CDR3: CASAQGGEEQYF. Here the CDR3 DNA reads TGTGCCAGCGCACAGGGGGGGGAAGAGCAGTACTTC. Combining the CDR3 with reference TRBV19 and TRBJ2-7 gives the whole variable domain DGGITQSPKYLFRKEGQNVTLSCEQNLNHDAMYWYRQDPGQGLRLIYYSQIVNDFQKGDIAEGYSVSREKKESFPLTVTSAQKNPTAFYLCASAQGGEEQYFGPGTRLTVT.

There are a few counts of this clonotype. V is TRBV18 and J is TRBJ1-4, with a weak D call TRBD1 (6 bases). Looked up from germline, CDR1 is KGHSH and CDR2 is LQKENI. The V gene lost 6 bases and the J gene lost 14 bases, with 19 bases spanning the gap. The CDR3 consists of 13 residues. CDR3 DNA sequence: TGTGCCAGCTCCCCCCAACAGGGTCGGGGGCTGTTTTTT. This sequence encodes CASSPQQGRGLFF.

This chain links TRBV19 with TRBJ2-1; possibly TRBD2 for D (5 bases). The CDR3 spans 11 residues. Germline loops: CDR1 LNHDA, CDR2 SQIVND (reference sequence). V lost 8 bases and J 6 bases, leaving 8 bases between the germline ends. This chain's CDR3 is CASGLINEQFF. CDR3 bases: TGTGCCAGTGGACTCATCAATGAGCAGTTCTTC.